These 15 T cell receptor beta chains originate from one sample sequenced in a study of T-cell memory formation after mild COVID-19. TCRdb reprocessed the 5' RACE reads via MiXCR and lists one record per CDR3 protein. There are about 600,000 distinct CDR3 sequences in the sample; about 20% occur only once, and 7.5% to 9.5% lies in the top ten. The material sequenced was PBMCs or a T cell subset sorted from them (not recorded which). The receptors derive from an adult woman who had mild COVID-19 (a few samples of this study predate the infection). Cell type and time point are not known.

V and J are TRBV7-9 and TRBJ2-5; D tentatively fits TRBD1 or TRBD2 (7 bases each). The CDR3 totals 17 residues. CDR1 is SEHNR and CDR2 is FQNEAQ in the germline V gene (reference sequence). V lost 0 bases and J lost 2, with 16 bases in between. CDR3 region: CASSLARGTVKQETQYF. The DNA for the CDR3 is TGTGCCAGCAGCTTAGCGCGGGGGACAGTCAAACAAGAGACCCAGTACTTC.

The chain has TRBV2 and TRBJ2-6, with a possible D match to TRBD2 (5 bases). This CDR3 comprises 18 residues. Germline V lookup: CDR1 SNHLY, CDR2 FYNNEI. V lost 7 bases and J lost 0, with 19 bases in between. CDR3 amino acids: CASTWPEADNSGANVLTF. The CDR3 DNA reads as TGTGCCAGCACCTGGCCGGAGGCAGACAACTCTGGGGCCAACGTCCTGACTTTC.

The table lists this clonotype with a few counts. The rearrangement uses TRBV9 and TRBJ2-5, with TRBD1 as a possible D gene (5 bases). Germline loops: CDR1 SGDLS, CDR2 YYNGEE. Trimming took off 0 bases at V and 2 bases at J, with 14 bases between the two ends. The CDR3 extends over 16 amino acids. CDR3 bases: TGTGCCAGCAGCGTAGAGGGGTCGCGGTTGCAAGAGACCCAGTACTTC. Translating gives CASSVEGSRLQETQYF.

This clonotype was picked up a small number of times. The V call is TRBV4-2, the J call TRBJ2-7; maybe TRBD2 (5 bases). Looked up from germline, CDR1 is LGHNA and CDR2 is YNFKEQ. The CDR3 extends over 14 amino acids. With 1 base removed from V and 1 base from J, the gap between germline ends came to 8 bases. CDR3 protein: CASSQVGVSYEQYF. The CDR3 nucleotides read TGTGCCAGCAGCCAAGTCGGGGTGTCCTACGAGCAGTACTTC.

The rearrangement uses TRBV24-1 and TRBJ1-2; TRBD1 agrees at 12 bases. The CDR3 runs to 16 residues. Germline-derived CDR1 and CDR2 are KGHDR and SFDVKD. V trimming: 10 bases; J trimming: 6 bases; junction bases outside the gene matches: 14. The CDR3 here is CATHSGTGGLQDGYTF. Written as DNA, the CDR3 is TGTGCCACACACTCCGGGACAGGGGGCTTACAGGATGGCTACACCTTC.

V gene TRBV9 combines with J gene TRBJ2-1, with 10 bases lining up with TRBD1. In germline, CDR1 is SGDLS, CDR2 YYNGEE. The CDR3 extends over 17 amino acids. After removal of 0 bases from V and 6 bases from J, the junction contained 9 bases not matched to a gene. CDR3 DNA sequence: TGTGCCAGCAGCGTAGGACAGGGGGCATTCCGGGGCAATGAGCAGTTCTTC. Residues: CASSVGQGAFRGNEQFF.

The J gene is TRBJ2-7, the V gene TRBV4-3, with TRBD1 matching over 12 bases. The length of the CDR3 is 16 residues. With V trimmed by 1 base and J by 7 bases, 8 bases remained unmatched. The germline V gene has CDR1 LGHNA and CDR2 YSLEER. CDR3 sequence (DNA): TGCGCCAGCAGCCAAGCTCCGGGACAGGGGGCTCAGGAGCAGTACTTC. It specifies CASSQAPGQGAQEQYF.

This clonotype was picked up a small number of times. The rearrangement joins TRBV5-1 to TRBJ1-4; D is unresolved. CDR1 is SGHRS and CDR2 is YFSETQ in the germline V gene. Trimming took off 1 base at V and 0 bases at J, with 7 bases between the two ends. CDR3 length: 15 amino acids. In DNA, the CDR3 is TGCGCCAGCAGCTTGAAGGGTTCAACTAATGAAAAACTGTTTTTT. This codes for CASSLKGSTNEKLFF.

The chain employs TRBV27 and TRBJ2-3; possibly TRBD2 for D (5 bases). V was trimmed by 9 bases and J by 2 bases, leaving 9 bases between them. The CDR3 loop spans 12 amino acids. Germline assignment: CDR1 MNHEY and CDR2 SMNVEV (reference sequence). The CDR3 reads CASASSTDTQYF. DNA for the CDR3: TGTGCCAGTGCTAGCTCCACAGATACGCAGTATTTT.

This rearrangement joins TRBV15 to TRBJ2-5; the D gene could be TRBD1 or TRBD2 (5 bases each). Germline V gene data show CDR1 as LNHNV and CDR2 as YYDKDF (reference sequence). The CDR3 consists of 15 residues. Trimming took off 1 base at V and 2 bases at J, with 11 bases between the two ends. The CDR3, as DNA: TGTGCCACCAGCAGAGCACGGGGACGGCAAGAGACCCAGTACTTC. This translates into CATSRARGRQETQYF.

This rearrangement joins TRBV2 to TRBJ1-3; D possibly corresponds to TRBD1 (5 bases). Trimming left V 3 bases short and J 4 bases short, with 16 bases between. The CDR3 has 16 residues. Per germline, CDR1 SNHLY and CDR2 FYNNEI. The CDR3 DNA reads TGTGCCAGCAGTGAGACGCCCGGGGCTTCAGGAAACACCATATATTTT. Amino acid sequence: CASSETPGASGNTIYF.

The chain uses TRBV14 and TRBJ1-1; maybe TRBD1 (5 bases). Per germline, CDR1 SGHDN and CDR2 FVKESK. Trimming pared 4 bases from V and 5 bases from J, leaving 17 bases between. The CDR3 consists of 15 residues. CDR3: CASSPWGGGRTEAFF. The CDR3 nucleotides read TGTGCCAGCAGCCCATGGGGGGGTGGGAGGACTGAAGCTTTCTTT.

V gene TRBV27 combines with J gene TRBJ2-3; D assignment may be TRBD1 or TRBD2 (5 bases each). V lost 5 bases and J lost 7, with 19 bases in between. The CDR3 extends over 15 amino acids. Germline V gene sequence: CDR1 MNHEY, CDR2 SMNVEV (reference sequence). CDR3 sequence: CASSLTGPTGYTQYF. The CDR3 DNA follows: TGTGCCAGCAGTCTGACGGGACCCACCGGGTATACGCAGTATTTT.

V gene TRBV7-8 combines with J gene TRBJ2-3, with TRBD2 matching over 7 bases. The germline V gene has CDR1 SGHVS and CDR2 FQNEAQ. The CDR3 consists of 14 residues. V shed 3 bases, J shed 7 bases, and the junction held 7 bases outside the gene matches. The CDR3, as DNA: TGTGCCAGCAGCTTGCCCAGCGGGGAAAATACGCAGTATTTT. Protein sequence: CASSLPSGENTQYF. The whole variable domain, remainder taken from reference TRBV7-8 and TRBJ2-3, is GAGVSQSPRYKVAKRGQDVALRCDPISGHVSLFWYQQALGQGPEFLTYFQNEAQLDKSGLPSDRFFAERPEGSVSTLKIQRTQQEDSAVYLCASSLPSGENTQYFGPGTRLTVL.

V usage is TRBV7-9 and J usage is TRBJ2-2; D remains unclear. V shed 7 bases and J shed 2 bases, with 14 bases lying between them. From germline, CDR1 is SEHNR and CDR2 FQNEAQ (reference sequence). The CDR3 is made up of 15 amino acids. For the CDR3, the DNA is TGTGCCAGCATCCAATCCACAGAAAACACCGGGGAGCTGTTTTTT. Protein product: CASIQSTENTGELFF.